The source of this T cell receptor beta chain is a study of chemoradiotherapy in HPV16-positive cancers. On the study more broadly: Functional T-cell assays on two HPV16-positive patients' cells defined candidate HPV-specific clones and common TCR motifs. Notes on the study in general: Functional assays defining HPV-specific T cells used only a couple of HPV16-positive patients. Candidate HPV-specific clones and E7-related TCR motifs grew in tumor during treatment.

Repertoires were sampled repeatedly during chemoradiotherapy. Trimming removed 6 bases from V and 2 bases from J; junction bases left unmatched: 6. The CDR3 contains 15 residues. CDR1 and CDR2 from the germline V gene are SGHRS and YFSETQ. Method: immunoSEQ multiplex PCR; TCRdb's copy keeps in-frame clones and lacks some. There are tens of thousands of clones in the sample; 90% to 95% occur only once, and roughly a fifth lies in the top ten. On this clone itself: The antigen remains undetermined.

Sequenced here: blood, sampled from a patient who underwent chemoradiotherapy. This chain connects TRBV5-1 to TRBJ2-7; 12 bases map to TRBD2. The sequence came from a human donor with HPV-associated anogenital cancer. CDR3 sequence (DNA): TGCGCCAGCACCCTTGGGACTAGCGGGCCCTACGAGCAGTACTTC. Amino acids: CASTLGTSGPYEQYF. Full variable domain (outside the CDR3, taken from reference TRBV5-1 and TRBJ2-7): KAGVTQTPRYLIKTRGQQVTLSCSPISGHRSVSWYQQTPGQGLQFLFEYFSETQRNKGNFPGRFSGRQFSNSRSEMNVSTLELGDSALYLCASTLGTSGPYEQYFGPGTRLTVT.